This is a list of T cell receptor beta chains from one sample in a study of blood T cells in healthy people across ages. TCRdb fed the 5' RACE reads into MiXCR, producing one record per CDR3 protein. The repertoire consists of approximately 940,000 distinct CDR3 sequences, with 40% to 60% occurring once and the leading ten covering 13%. Source material: blood. The receptors were gathered from a man under 40 in good health. CDR3s include the opening cysteine and the closing phenylalanine or tryptophan. Each record gives: V gene, D gene, J gene, clone size, CDR3 protein, CDR3 DNA. A D gene is named only where the DNA matches it firmly. For some rows the clone size is stated as once, few or many, or as a class when expanded; others skip it.

TRBV10-2	-	TRBJ2-5	few	CASTRGFQETQYF	TGCGCCAGCACGAGAGGATTCCAAGAGACCCAGTACTTC
TRBV7-8	-	TRBJ2-7	once	CASSPTGLTSYEQYF	TGTGCCAGCAGCCCCACAGGGCTAACTTCCTACGAGCAGTACTTC
TRBV4-1	TRBD1	TRBJ2-1	-	CASSQVKGARNEQFF	TGCGCCAGCAGCCAAGTTAAGGGGGCCCGCAATGAGCAGTTCTTC
TRBV25-1	TRBD1	TRBJ1-6	few	CASSGPRGLNSPLHF	TGTGCCAGCAGTGGTCCCAGGGGGCTTAATTCACCCCTCCACTTT
TRBV9	TRBD2	TRBJ2-7	-	CASSLGGAGKNEQYF	TGTGCCAGCAGCTTAGGTGGAGCGGGGAAGAACGAGCAGTACTTC
TRBV28	-	TRBJ1-4	few	CASRTVSTNEKLFF	TGTGCCAGCAGGACAGTTTCAACTAATGAAAAACTGTTTTTT
TRBV29-1	-	TRBJ2-3	-	CSVELGAPTDTQYF	TGCAGCGTTGAGCTGGGGGCCCCCACAGATACGCAGTATTTT
TRBV5-1	-	TRBJ2-3	-	CASSRGFEDTQYF	TGCGCCAGCAGTCGAGGGTTCGAGGATACGCAGTATTTT
TRBV7-9	TRBD2	TRBJ2-5	once	CASSLGSAGPETQYF	TGTGCCAGCAGCTTAGGATCAGCGGGGCCAGAGACCCAGTACTTC
TRBV13	-	TRBJ2-5	-	CASSLAPETQYF	TGTGCCAGCAGCTTAGCTCCAGAGACCCAGTACTTC
TRBV29-1	-	TRBJ2-5	-	CSVGGTIETQYF	TGCAGCGTTGGGGGCACGATAGAGACCCAGTACTTC
TRBV6-5	-	TRBJ2-7	-	CASSYGAGNGVEQYF	TGTGCCAGCAGTTACGGGGCAGGGAACGGCGTCGAGCAGTACTTC
TRBV7-2	TRBD2	TRBJ2-7	-	CASSLVRAGGPGTQYF	TGTGCCAGCAGCTTAGTAAGGGCGGGGGGCCCAGGAACCCAGTACTTC
TRBV2	TRBD1	TRBJ1-4	-	CASRRDSSGEKLFF	TGTGCCAGCAGAAGGGACAGCTCCGGGGAAAAACTGTTTTTT
TRBV2	-	TRBJ2-3	-	CASSEAGPDIPDTQYF	TGTGCCAGCAGTGAAGCGGGACCAGACATCCCAGATACGCAGTATTTT
TRBV5-1	-	TRBJ2-3	-	CASSQGTNYNTDTQYF	TGCGCCAGCAGTCAGGGGACAAATTATAACACAGATACGCAGTATTTT
TRBV12-3/TRBV12-4	-	TRBJ2-4	-	CASSPGIVNIQYF	TGTGCCAGCAGCCCGGGGATAGTGAACATTCAGTACTTC
TRBV27	TRBD1	TRBJ2-7	-	CATATGATYEQYF	TGTGCCACCGCGACAGGGGCAACCTACGAGCAGTACTTC
TRBV29-1	TRBD1	TRBJ2-5	few	CSDGTAGREQYF	TGCAGCGATGGGACAGCCGGTAGGGAGCAGTACTTC
TRBV29-1	-	TRBJ1-1	few	CSVEAAWGGTEAFF	TGCAGCGTTGAAGCAGCCTGGGGGGGGACTGAAGCTTTCTTT
TRBV27	-	TRBJ2-7	-	CASGGLVYEQYF	TGTGCCAGCGGGGGTCTGGTCTACGAGCAGTACTTC
TRBV27	TRBD2	TRBJ2-1	-	CASRVSGGSDEQFF	TGTGCCAGCAGGGTTAGCGGGGGCAGTGATGAGCAGTTCTTC
TRBV7-3	TRBD2	TRBJ2-2	-	CASSSSSGGANGELFF	TGTGCCAGCAGCTCCTCTAGCGGGGGGGCAAACGGGGAGCTGTTTTTT
TRBV20-1	-	TRBJ2-7	few	CSARPGTKSAYEQYF	TGCAGTGCTAGGCCCGGGACAAAAAGCGCCTACGAGCAGTACTTC
TRBV7-2	-	TRBJ2-1	-	CANSPVGGAYEQFF	TGTGCCAACAGCCCAGTAGGAGGGGCTTATGAGCAGTTCTTC
TRBV6-5	-	TRBJ2-1	-	CASSSGGPRYNEQFF	TGTGCCAGCAGCTCCGGGGGGCCAAGGTACAATGAGCAGTTCTTC
TRBV12-3/TRBV12-4	TRBD2	TRBJ2-2	-	CASRRDGAGRGTGELFF	TGTGCCAGCAGACGAGACGGTGCGGGGAGGGGAACCGGGGAGCTGTTTTTT
TRBV4-2	-	TRBJ2-6	-	CASSQDEQSGANVLTF	TGTGCCAGCAGCCAAGATGAACAGTCGGGGGCCAACGTCCTGACTTTC
TRBV7-2	-	TRBJ2-3	-	CASSRGSPASTDTQYF	TGTGCCAGCAGCCGCGGATCCCCTGCGAGCACAGATACGCAGTATTTT
TRBV3-1	-	TRBJ1-2	-	CASSTRFNYGYTF	TGTGCCAGCAGCACCAGATTTAACTATGGCTACACCTTC
TRBV7-2	TRBD1	TRBJ1-1	few	CASSLSGQRNTEAFF	TGTGCCAGCAGCTTATCGGGACAGAGGAACACTGAAGCTTTCTTT
TRBV20-1	TRBD2	TRBJ2-3	-	CSARGGTSGEDTQYF	TGCAGTGCTAGGGGGGGGACTAGCGGGGAAGATACGCAGTATTTT
TRBV29-1	-	TRBJ2-7	-	CSVNQGPNEQYF	TGCAGCGTGAACCAGGGACCCAACGAGCAGTACTTC
TRBV6-1	-	TRBJ1-1	-	CASSDDSGRAEAFF	TGTGCCAGCAGTGACGACTCCGGTAGAGCTGAAGCTTTCTTT
TRBV12-3/TRBV12-4	TRBD1	TRBJ2-2	-	CASSPGQAPGELFF	TGTGCTAGCAGCCCCGGACAGGCCCCCGGGGAGCTGTTTTTT
TRBV7-2	-	TRBJ2-7	-	CASSLVGKALYEQYF	TGTGCCAGCAGCTTAGTGGGGAAAGCCCTTTACGAGCAGTACTTC
TRBV6-2/TRBV6-3	-	TRBJ2-3	-	CASSKRSPDTDTQYF	TGTGCCAGCAGTAAACGGTCGCCTGACACAGATACGCAGTATTTT
TRBV6-2/TRBV6-3	-	TRBJ2-7	many	CASSYGWDGSYEQYF	TGTGCCAGCAGTTACGGTTGGGACGGCTCCTACGAGCAGTACTTC
TRBV4-1	-	TRBJ2-3	-	CASSQGWATVTDTQYF	TGCGCCAGCAGCCAAGGATGGGCAACTGTTACAGATACGCAGTATTTT
TRBV14	TRBD2	TRBJ2-3	-	CASSQVAGGALDTQYF	TGTGCCAGCAGCCAAGTGGCGGGGGGGGCCCTAGATACGCAGTATTTT
TRBV29-1	TRBD1	TRBJ2-3	-	CSVDQTGQETDTQYF	TGCAGCGTTGATCAAACTGGACAGGAAACAGATACGCAGTATTTT
TRBV28	TRBD2	TRBJ2-5	-	CASSWPRTSGEIQETQYF	TGTGCCAGCAGTTGGCCCAGGACTAGCGGGGAAATCCAAGAGACCCAGTACTTC
TRBV27	-	TRBJ2-5	-	CASSLSNTLLETQYF	TGTGCCAGCAGTTTATCGAACACCCTTCTGGAGACCCAGTACTTC
TRBV5-1	-	TRBJ2-3	-	CASSESATQLHTQYF	TGCGCCAGCAGCGAATCCGCGACTCAACTTCATACGCAGTATTTT
TRBV7-2	-	TRBJ2-1	few	CASRRDSEQFF	TGTGCCAGCAGGCGGGACTCGGAGCAGTTCTTC
TRBV21-1	-	TRBJ2-5	-	CASSKWGRLRTLGATQETQYF	TGTGCCAGCAGCAAATGGGGCCGCCTGCGAACCCTGGGGGCGACCCAAGAGACCCAGTACTTC
TRBV6-6	-	TRBJ1-2	-	CASTPQGERNYGYTF	TGTGCCAGCACGCCCCAAGGGGAGCGGAACTATGGCTACACCTTC
TRBV7-2	-	TRBJ2-7	few	CASSLVPRALYEQYF	TGTGCCAGCAGCTTAGTTCCCCGGGCTCTCTACGAGCAGTACTTC